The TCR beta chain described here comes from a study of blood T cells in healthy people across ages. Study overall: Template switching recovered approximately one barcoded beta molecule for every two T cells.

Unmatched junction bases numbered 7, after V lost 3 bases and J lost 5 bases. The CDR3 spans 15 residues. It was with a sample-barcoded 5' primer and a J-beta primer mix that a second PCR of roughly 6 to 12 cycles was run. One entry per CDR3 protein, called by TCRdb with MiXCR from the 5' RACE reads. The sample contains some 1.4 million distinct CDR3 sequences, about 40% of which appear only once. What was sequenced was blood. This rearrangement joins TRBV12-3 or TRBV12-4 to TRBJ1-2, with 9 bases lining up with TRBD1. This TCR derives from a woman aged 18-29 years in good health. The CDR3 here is CASSFNRGQGYGYTF. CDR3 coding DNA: TGTGCCAGCAGTTTTAATCGCGGACAGGGGTATGGCTACACCTTC.